This T cell receptor (beta chain) stems from a study of T cell responses to AZD1222 COVID-19 vaccine. The study's findings and limits: Increases in Spike-specific TCR breadth and depth were seen after two AZD1222 doses. Donors were largely white British and mainly female; clonal diversity was possibly underestimated.

Clones were sequenced by immunoSEQ multiplex PCR, and TCRdb holds only the in-frame ones, with some missing. The sample holds about 96,000 clones; roughly 87% are singletons and the top ten take under 2%. In regard to this clone: Its antigen is currently unknown.

This clonotype was obtained from an adult in good health. The material sequenced was peripheral blood, taken on day 0 of AZD1222 vaccination.

The CDR3 sequence: CASNGRLAANYNEQFF. The CDR3 DNA reads as TGTGCCAGCAACGGGCGACTAGCGGCCAACTACAATGAGCAGTTCTTC. This rearrangement joins TRBV2 to TRBJ2-1, with TRBD2 matching over 9 bases. Trimming removed 7 bases from V and 3 bases from J; junction bases left unmatched: 10. Germline V CDR1 and CDR2: SNHLY, FYNNEI. The CDR3 loop spans 16 amino acids.